This TCR beta chain was captured in a study of OX40 agonist ivuxolimab in advanced cancers. At the level of the whole study: Ivuxolimab, which targeted the costimulatory receptor OX40 (CD134), was an agonistic, fully human IgG2 monoclonal antibody. Intravenous ivuxolimab was administered to patients every 2 weeks at six dose levels: 0.01, 0.1, 0.3, 1.5, 3 and 10 mg/kg. Of the roughly 52 dose-escalation patients, hepatocellular carcinoma was present in roughly 19, melanoma in approximately 15, renal cell carcinoma in 9 and head and neck cancer in 9. In the dose-escalation cohort, around four fifths of patients were male, and the mean age was approximately 64 years, with a range of 23 to 79. Prior anti-PD-1, anti-PD-L1 or anti-CTLA-4 therapy was permitted, and checkpoint inhibitors had been received by more than 35% of dose-escalation patients. Partial responses occurred in three dose-escalation patients, of whom one had hepatocellular carcinoma and two had cutaneous melanoma. Peripheral TCRbeta sequencing aimed to test whether ivuxolimab altered TCR sequence diversity and caused clonal T-cell expansion. The paper reports the monotherapy dose-escalation portion (N of about 56 patients) of the phase I ivuxolimab trial. What the study reported, not specific to this receptor: After ivuxolimab, CD8+ T cells had more expanded clones than CD4+ T cells on average. In partial responders in the 0.1-3.0 mg/kg groups, normalized peripheral clonal expansion was found to be among the lowest, especially among CD8+ T cells. The antigen specificity of the peripheral T cells that underwent clonal expansion was not determined. At doses of 0.1 to 3.0 mg/kg, clonal expansion of both CD4+ and CD8+ T cells in blood was seen between baseline and week 6. Low levels of normalized T-cell clonal expansion were also seen in some nonresponding patients.

Patients with autoimmune disease history or receiving systemic immunosuppression were excluded from the trial. Peripheral blood for TCR sequencing was collected from all dose cohorts at baseline, on cycle 4 day 1, and on cycle 7 day 1. Samples were obtained from an open-label, multicenter, first-in-human phase I dose-escalation trial of ivuxolimab. Adults with locally advanced or metastatic head and neck squamous cell, hepatocellular, melanoma or renal cell carcinoma were enrolled in the trial. CD4+ and CD8+ T cells were sorted separately from peripheral blood before TCR sequencing. About this clone itself: It has no known antigen specificity. Per-base qualities were not stored, and no clone one base away is much larger.

Genomic DNA was extracted from sorted cells for sequencing of the TCRbeta CDR3 region. The immunoSEQ Assay was used to sequence the TCRbeta CDR3 regions. Imported from immuneACCESS, the table was reduced by TCRdb to in-frame sequences with V and J called. These copies leave out some clones; in studies compared against another copy, an unresolved V gene accounts for under half, and the cause of the remainder is not known. The sample contains tens of thousands of clones, around 94% of them found a single time. Roughly a tenth of the sample belongs to the ten largest clones. The TCR sequence derives from an adult with an advanced solid tumor such as melanoma, head and neck, liver or kidney cancer. Sequencing used CD4+ or CD8+ T cells sorted from blood, obtained in a trial of the OX40 agonist ivuxolimab.

The CDR3 amino acid sequence is: CAVRPEKGWSPLHF. Here is the DNA: TGTGCCGTCCGCCCGGAGAAAGGATGGTCACCCCTCCACTTT. The V and J segments used are TRBV10-3 and TRBJ1-6; the D gene identity is not certain. The CDR3 numbers 14 residues from cysteine through phenylalanine. The DNA shown is the 42-base CDR3, in frame from base 1. In the germline V gene, CDR1 corresponds to ENHRY and CDR2 to SYGVKD. Relative to germline, V is 11 bases shorter and J is 10 bases shorter, with 21 bases between their ends.